This T cell receptor (beta chain) comes out of a study of shared clonotypes between healthy human individuals (dated by TCRdb to the early 2020s). Concerning the study at large: Three men and a couple of women, aged 18 to 49 years, made up the cohort. For each donor, three plates each were used for CD4 naive and CD4 memory, two plates were used for CD8 naive, and one plate was used for CD8 memory. To estimate repertoire size and how much clonotype sharing occurs between individuals, the study deeply sequenced the blood TCR repertoires of five healthy adults. To increase sequencing depth and limit assay-specific biases, TCR repertoire library preparation and sequencing were carried out by different laboratories using diverse techniques. Per donor, leukapheresis produced somewhere between about 0.94 and 9.5 billion PBMCs.

Details on this clone: It lacks a known antigen. The record has no base qualities; no much larger clone is one base away.

Using the deep immunoSEQ assay, multiplex PCR amplified TCR CDR3 regions from genomic DNA. Extracted genomic DNA from each cell subset was distributed evenly across all wells of several immunoSEQ 96-well plates, and each plate was treated as a replicate. Each replicate PCR for sorted subsets received approximately 200 ng genomic DNA, equal to roughly 29,000 T cell genomes. Purified libraries were quantified with a Qubit 3.0 fluorometer, sized on a Bioanalyzer 2100, and re-quantified with the KAPA Library Quantification kit. A separate single-read 150-cycle Illumina NextSeq 550 flow cell was used to sequence each immunoSEQ 96-well plate. In the authors' own workflow: Because the immunoSEQ output held only junctional sequences and lacked quality scores, the filtering could not match the filtering applied to full-length reads. To assign V/J genes and CDR3, sequences were annotated against IMGT germline references using PyIR, a Python wrapper for IgBLAST v1.9. Reads were removed for weak V/J assignments (E-value above 1e-6), missing CDR3, stop codons, out-of-frame junctions, or ambiguous translated residues. V3J clonotypes were defined as sequences sharing the same inferred V gene, J gene, and CDR3 amino acid sequence. Percentage overlap between repertoires was computed as shared unique clonotypes divided by the size of the smaller repertoire. Repertoire richness was assessed with RTK rarefaction, the Chao1 estimator, and Recon v2.1 estimates of unobserved clonotypes. Generation probabilities were computed with OLGA for all TCRbeta clonotypes obtained by the gDNA method from several donors. TCRdb retrieved this table from immuneACCESS and kept in-frame rearrangements only. Not all clones are present; in checked studies, unresolved V genes account for under half, and no reason is known for the remainder. The V and J calls and clone size are taken from that table; D and trimming were inferred from the DNA. Recorded for this sample are roughly 1,100,000 clones; approximately 72% of them occurred a single time. The ten largest account for 1.4% of the sample.

Healthy HIV-negative adults with no recently reported acute infections or vaccinations were included as donors. Only Caucasian adults living in Nashville, Tennessee, USA were represented among the donors. CD4+ T cells were enriched by magnetic negative selection; naive cells were then positively selected on CD45RA, and the negative fraction formed the memory subset. After blood collection by leukapheresis, PBMCs were isolated using Ficoll-Histopaque density gradient centrifugation and then cryopreserved in the vapor phase of liquid nitrogen. Purity and quantity of every magnetically sorted T cell population were checked by analytical flow cytometry. Each sorted fraction had its genomic DNA isolated and then quantified by UV absorbance on a Nanodrop 2000c. The research as a whole found: Rarefaction of sorted-subset datasets indicated incomplete sequencing despite the large sequencing depth. Across a few donors, around 5% of naive CD4, 3.5% of naive CD8, 2.3% of memory CD4, and 0.4% of memory CD8 clonotypes were shared. Because the study included a small number of donors, the genetic and exposure-history diversity represented was limited. Sampling was restricted to blood, and TCR repertoires in tissue are likely to differ from TCR repertoires in blood. Pairwise subsampling led to the expectation that sequencing depth would affect the degree of clonotype sharing among donors. Naive subsets generally had larger estimated clonotype richness than memory subsets. Compared with non-shared clonotypes, clonotypes shared by all four sorted-subset donors had higher generation probabilities.

Material for sequencing was memory CD4+ T cells sorted from blood. The sample's cell subset or site label is to be understood as: CD45RA-negative fraction. The sequence derives from a man aged 18 to 35 in good health.

The CDR3 region has the sequence CASSARGGGMNTEAFF. The nucleotide sequence is TGTGCCAGCAGCGCGAGGGGTGGAGGGATGAACACTGAAGCTTTCTTT. The chain employs TRBV9 and TRBJ1-1, with a weak D call of TRBD1 (5 bases match). Spanning cysteine to phenylalanine, the CDR3 consists of 16 amino acids. CDR3 DNA is the only sequence kept; it has 48 bases, read in frame from the first base. V gives up 3 bases and J gives up 0 bases, and the segment between their germline ends measures 15 bases. From the germline V gene, CDR1 is SGDLS and CDR2 is YYNGEE.